The 28 T cell receptor beta chains listed next were all sequenced from one sample in a study of shared clonotypes between healthy human individuals. This table comes from immunoSEQ multiplex PCR, and its TCRdb copy is limited to in-frame clones, with some not included. The sample lists 2 million to 2.5 million clones, 93% seen once, with 0.3% to 0.4% in the top ten. The sequenced sample was naive CD4+ T cells from PBMCs. The subset is: CD45RA+ positively selected. These receptors originate from a man between 18 and 29 years old in good health. Some clones in this sample may be carry-over from other donors' samples.

The genes are TRBV7-9 and TRBJ2-7; D is uncertain. The V and J ends lost 2 bases and 2 bases respectively, with 10 bases between them. The CDR3 consists of 14 residues. Germline V lookup: CDR1 SEHNR, CDR2 FQNEAQ (reference sequence). Here the CDR3 DNA reads TGTGCCAGCAGCTTAATCCTAGAGACCTACGAGCAGTACTTC. It encodes CASSLILETYEQYF. Looking up the rest from reference TRBV7-9 and TRBJ2-7 gives the full variable domain: DTGVSQNPRHKITKRGQNVTFRCDPISEHNRLYWYRQTLGQGPEFLTYFQNEAQLEKSRLLSDRFSAERPKGSFSTLEIQRTEQGDSAMYLCASSLILETYEQYFGPGTRLTVT.

This chain uses TRBV28 with TRBJ1-2; 9 bases map to TRBD1. This CDR3 is 14 amino acids long. The germline gives CDR1 MDHEN, CDR2 SYDVKM. V was pared by 4 bases and J by 4 bases, with 4 bases of the junction left unmatched. The CDR3 protein is CASSSTGQGYGYTF. The CDR3 nucleotides are TGTGCCAGCAGTTCGACGGGACAGGGCTATGGCTACACCTTC.

The chain joins TRBV29-1 to TRBJ1-2; no definite D call. The germline gives CDR1 SQVTM, CDR2 ANQGSEA. V was trimmed by 6 bases and J by 4 bases, leaving 18 bases between them. This CDR3 contains 14 residues. The CDR3: CSVMEEGGSYGYTF. DNA for the CDR3: TGCAGCGTAATGGAGGAGGGTGGGAGCTATGGCTACACCTTC.

The chain carries TRBV5-1 and TRBJ2-2; no clear D gene. This CDR3 region has 16 residues. V lost 3 bases and J lost 0, with 12 bases in between. Germline V gives CDR1 SGHRS, CDR2 YFSETQ. The CDR3 loop is CASSSLGRPNTGELFF. CDR3 DNA: TGCGCCAGCAGCTCCCTTGGGCGGCCGAACACCGGGGAGCTGTTTTTT.

This chain links TRBV10-3 with TRBJ1-5; the match to TRBD1 covers 9 bases. Germline CDR1 and CDR2: ENHRY and SYGVKD. The CDR3 is 16 amino acids. V lost 3 bases and J lost 4; bases outside the gene matches: 7. In DNA form, the CDR3 reads TGTGCCATCAGTGACGCCCAGGGACAGGGAAATCAGCCCCAGCATTTT. It translates to CAISDAQGQGNQPQHF.

Comment on this clone: Additional DNA sequences in this sample encode the identical CDR3. This sequence joins TRBV6-6 and TRBJ1-1, with no clear D. Germline-derived CDR1 and CDR2 are MNHNY and SVGAGI (reference sequence). V shed 6 bases and J shed 8 bases, with 10 bases lying between them. The CDR3 spans 11 residues. CDR3 nucleotides: TGTGCCAGCAGAGGAGGGCCCGAAGCTTTCTTT. Encoded protein: CASRGGPEAFF.

The CDR3 spells CASREGWSYGYTF. DNA of the CDR3: TGTGCCAGCAGAGAAGGGTGGTCCTATGGCTACACCTTC. The rearrangement joins TRBV27 to TRBJ1-2; D is unresolved. Trimming left V 6 bases short and J 4 bases short, with 12 bases between. Germline assignment: CDR1 MNHEY and CDR2 SMNVEV (reference sequence). This CDR3 is built from 13 residues.

This chain links TRBV5-1 with TRBJ1-4; 8 bases match TRBD1. Germline CDR1 SGHRS, CDR2 YFSETQ. The CDR3 totals 14 residues. V trimming: 2 bases; J trimming: 7 bases; junction bases outside the gene matches: 4. Written as DNA, the CDR3 is TGCGCCAGCAGCTTCACAGGGGGAACTGAAAAACTGTTTTTT. Translation gives CASSFTGGTEKLFF.

This CDR3 reads CASSPRGTSGETQYF. DNA of the CDR3: TGTGCCAGCAGCCCCCGGGGAACTAGCGGAGAGACCCAGTACTTC. The J gene is TRBJ2-5, the V gene TRBV7-3; 8 nucleotides match TRBD2. Germline CDR1 SGHTA, CDR2 FQGTGA. The CDR3 consists of 15 residues. The junction had 9 bases not matched to a gene; V was cut back by 5 bases and J by 4 bases.

The chain joins TRBV5-1 to TRBJ1-2; D might be TRBD1 (6 bases). Germline lookup yields CDR1 SGHRS and CDR2 YFSETQ. The CDR3 spans 14 residues. V was shortened by 4 bases and J by 6 bases, with 16 bases between the two germline ends. CDR3 sequence (DNA): TGCGCCAGCAGCCTTAACAGGGCCTGGGATGGCTACACCTTC. Translation gives CASSLNRAWDGYTF.

This clone has just a few counts. The chain couples TRBV7-3 to TRBJ1-1; maybe TRBD1 (6 bases). The CDR3 consists of 13 residues. Germline V CDR1 and CDR2: SGHTA, FQGTGA. V was trimmed by 3 bases and J by 5 bases, leaving 10 bases between them. CDR3 residues: CASSLYQGTEAFF. DNA of the CDR3: TGTGCCAGCAGCTTGTACCAGGGGACTGAAGCTTTCTTT.

The rearrangement links TRBV30 to TRBJ2-7; 7 positions agree with TRBD1. Germline V gene sequence: CDR1 GTSNPN, CDR2 SVGIG (reference sequence). Trimming cost V 5 bases and J 2 bases; bases outside gene matches: 9. The CDR3 is 14 amino acids. In nucleotides, the CDR3 is TGTGCCTGGGGAAGGACAGGTCTGACCTACGAGCAGTACTTC. This sequence encodes CAWGRTGLTYEQYF.

The rearrangement links TRBV5-1 to TRBJ1-5, with 7 bases identical to TRBD1. V dropped 4 bases and J dropped 8; count of bases not matched to a gene: 9. CDR1 is SGHRS and CDR2 is YFSETQ in the germline V gene. The CDR3 has 14 residues. CDR3 nucleotides: TGCGCCAGCAGCCGGACAGGTATTGCGGAGCCCCAGCATTTT. It encodes CASSRTGIAEPQHF.

CDR3: CASSPLGRETQYF. The CDR3 DNA reads as TGTGCCAGCTCACCTCTGGGGAGGGAGACCCAGTACTTC. This chain uses TRBV18 with TRBJ2-5; perhaps TRBD2 as D (6 bases). Per the germline V gene, CDR1 is KGHSH and CDR2 is LQKENI. V lost 3 bases and J lost 5, with 10 bases in between. The CDR3 totals 13 residues.

As for this clone: Other DNA sequences in the same sample also yield this CDR3. This sequence joins TRBV7-3 and TRBJ2-2; D is possibly TRBD2 (6 bases). Germline loops: CDR1 SGHTA, CDR2 FQGTGA. Trimming shortened V by 5 bases and J by 4 bases, and 8 bases separated the two germline ends. CDR3 length: 13 residues. The CDR3 spells CASSPGGTGELFF. The CDR3, as DNA: TGTGCCAGCAGCCCCGGGGGCACCGGGGAGCTGTTTTTT.

The V and J genes are TRBV11-3 and TRBJ2-1, with 12 bases aligning to TRBD2. Germline CDR1 SGHNT, CDR2 YENEEA. The junction had 2 bases not matched to a gene; V was cut back by 4 bases and J by 7 bases. The CDR3 runs to 14 residues. DNA for the CDR3: TGTGCCAGCAGCTCAGGGACTAGCGGGAATGAGCAGTTCTTC. Its protein product is CASSSGTSGNEQFF.

This clone occurred a few times. The same CDR3 arises from other DNA sequences in this sample as well. The V and J genes are TRBV20-1 and TRBJ1-1; D possibly corresponds to TRBD1 (5 bases). Germline V lookup: CDR1 DFQATT, CDR2 SNEGSKA (reference sequence). V lost 3 bases to trimming and J lost 11 bases, with 13 bases between them. The CDR3 runs 11 residues. The CDR3 here is CSASPGTEAFF. The DNA for the CDR3 is TGCAGTGCTAGCCCCGGGACGGAGGCTTTCTTT.

V is TRBV7-3 and J is TRBJ2-5; 7 bases align to TRBD2. The V gene's germline CDR1 is SGHTA and CDR2 FQGTGA. J lost 7 bases, V lost 5 bases, and 7 bases had no gene match. The CDR3 runs 13 residues. The CDR3 loop is CASSTGGSWTQYF. CDR3 in DNA: TGTGCCAGCAGCACGGGCGGGAGTTGGACCCAGTACTTC.

The genes are TRBV5-1 and TRBJ2-3; D gene unclear. Trimming took 7 bases from V and 5 from J, leaving 2 bases between them. This CDR3 is 9 amino acids long. The germline V gene has CDR1 SGHRS and CDR2 YFSETQ. The CDR3, as DNA: TGCGCCAGCGAAGATACGCAGTATTTT. Amino acid sequence: CASEDTQYF.

In DNA, the CDR3 is TGTGCCAGCAGCTTAGATTACAGGGGAACTGAAGCTTTCTTT. It encodes CASSLDYRGTEAFF. The chain joins TRBV11-2 to TRBJ1-1; 7 positions match TRBD1. With 0 bases clipped from V and 5 bases from J, the junction kept 3 bases outside the gene matches. The CDR3 consists of 14 residues. Germline values: CDR1 SGHAT, CDR2 FQNNGV.

The genes are TRBV28 and TRBJ2-6; possibly TRBD2 for D (5 bases). Germline V lookup: CDR1 MDHEN, CDR2 SYDVKM. The CDR3 totals 14 residues. V dropped 10 bases and J dropped 4 bases, with 14 bases sitting between them. In nucleotides, the CDR3 is TGTGCCATCCATCGGGGTTCAGGGGCCAACGTCCTGACTTTC. Translating gives CAIHRGSGANVLTF. The entire variable domain, with the rest obtained from reference TRBV28 and TRBJ2-6, is as follows: DVKVTQSSRYLVKRTGEKVFLECVQDMDHENMFWYRQDPGLGLRLIYFSYDVKMKEKGDIPEGYSVSREKKERFSLILESASTNQTSMYLCAIHRGSGANVLTFGAGSRLTVL.

The CDR3 DNA reads TGCGCCAGCAGCCAAGGTCAGCAGAACACCGGGGAGCTGTTTTTT. This sequence encodes CASSQGQQNTGELFF. V and J are TRBV4-1 and TRBJ2-2; D unresolved. CDR3 length: 15 amino acids. Trimming removed 1 base from V and 1 base from J, with 7 bases in between. The germline V gene has CDR1 MGHRA and CDR2 YSYEKL.

V and J are TRBV7-8 and TRBJ2-5, with no clear D. Trimming removed 1 base at V and 0 bases at J, with 9 bases between. The V gene's germline CDR1 is SGHVS and CDR2 FQNEAQ. The CDR3 is 15 residues long. Written as DNA, the CDR3 is TGTGCCAGCAGCTTAGGGACGGGCGACCAAGAGACCCAGTACTTC. Translated: CASSLGTGDQETQYF.

V usage is TRBV28 and J usage is TRBJ2-1; 13 bases are a match to TRBD2. The CDR3 is 18 amino acids. Germline V lookup: CDR1 MDHEN, CDR2 SYDVKM. After removal of 3 bases from V and 3 bases from J, the junction contained 8 bases not matched to a gene. The CDR3 protein is CASSFPRLAGGVYNEQFF. The CDR3 DNA follows: TGTGCCAGCAGTTTTCCCAGACTAGCGGGAGGAGTCTACAATGAGCAGTTCTTC.

CDR3 DNA sequence: TGCGCCAGCAGGGCGGTAGCGGGAACCCGAACTAGCACAGATACGCAGTATTTT. Translating it yields CASRAVAGTRTSTDTQYF. The chain links TRBV5-1 to TRBJ2-3, with 8 bases lining up with TRBD2. Germline-derived CDR1 and CDR2 are SGHRS and YFSETQ. This CDR3 region has 18 residues. The ends lost 5 bases at V and 0 bases at J; junction bases unmatched: 14. Variable domain in full (rest from reference TRBV5-1 and TRBJ2-3): KAGVTQTPRYLIKTRGQQVTLSCSPISGHRSVSWYQQTPGQGLQFLFEYFSETQRNKGNFPGRFSGRQFSNSRSEMNVSTLELGDSALYLCASRAVAGTRTSTDTQYFGPGTRLTVL.

Note on this clone: Additional DNA sequences in this sample encode the identical CDR3. The rearrangement links TRBV7-2 to TRBJ2-5; the match to TRBD1 covers 9 bases. The CDR3 consists of 14 residues. CDR1 SGHTA and CDR2 FQGNSA come from the germline V gene. The V segment lost 5 bases and the J segment 5 bases; nucleotides outside the gene matches: 6. The chain's CDR3 is CASSLDRGRETQYF. As DNA, the CDR3 is TGTGCCAGCAGCCTCGACAGGGGGAGGGAGACCCAGTACTTC.

The V and J genes are TRBV29-1 and TRBJ2-2, with 8 bases fitting TRBD2. Germline V gene lookup returns CDR1 SQVTM and CDR2 ANQGSEA. This CDR3 has 16 amino acids. Germline trimming cut 3 bases from V and 7 bases from J; bases unmatched to any gene: 13. The CDR3 DNA reads TGCAGCGTTGATCGAGGGGACGGGAGGGCCGGCGGGGAGCTGTTTTTT. The encoded protein is CSVDRGDGRAGGELFF.

The genes are TRBV7-2 and TRBJ2-7; D perhaps matches TRBD1 (7 bases). V shed 2 bases and J shed 3 bases, with 14 bases lying between them. CDR3 length: 15 residues. In germline, CDR1 is SGHTA, CDR2 FQGNSA. The CDR3 sequence: CASSLQGGPYYEQYF. The CDR3 region has the DNA TGTGCCAGCAGCTTACAGGGGGGTCCCTACTACGAGCAGTACTTC.